These T cell receptor beta chains were read from a single sample in a study of T cells in Graves' hyperthyroidism and ophthalmopathy. TCRdb analysed the multiplex PCR reads with MiXCR anew, one entry per CDR3 protein. The repertoire consists of over 500,000 distinct CDR3 sequences, with more than 15% occurring once and the leading ten covering 17%. What was sequenced was blood. The receptors stem from a woman under 30 with Graves' ophthalmopathy. The CDR3 runs from the conserved cysteine through the conserved F or W. A D gene is named only where the DNA matches it firmly. The size of a clone is reported for some rows only, either as once, few or many, or as a class for expanded clones.

clone size | D gene | J gene | V gene | CDR3 DNA | CDR3 protein
many | TRBD1 | TRBJ2-1 | TRBV2 | TGTGCCAGCAGTGGGGACAGCTCCTACAATGAGCAGTTCTTC | CASSGDSSYNEQFF
NA | NA | TRBJ1-5 | TRBV20-1 | TGCAGTGCCGCTAGAGTGACAGTAAATCAGCCCCAGCATTTT | CSAARVTVNQPQHF
many | NA | TRBJ2-3 | TRBV9 | TGTGCCAGCAGCGTAGATATAGGATCGAGCACAGATACGCAGTATTTT | CASSVDIGSSTDTQYF
many | TRBD1 | TRBJ1-5 | TRBV6-1 | TGTGCCAGCAGTGAAGGTTCAGGGGGAAGCCAGCCCCAGCATTTT | CASSEGSGGSQPQHF
NA | TRBD2 | TRBJ2-7 | TRBV20-1 | TGCAGTGCTAGAGGGACTAGCGGGAGGGGAACCCACGAGCAGTACTTC | CSARGTSGRGTHEQYF
few | NA | TRBJ1-1 | TRBV29-1 | TGCAGCGTTCTCCACAGGGAATCCACTGAAGCTTTCTTT | CSVLHRESTEAFF
NA | NA | TRBJ2-5 | TRBV7-9 | TGTGCCAGCAGCGACTCCACAGGGCCGAAGACCCAGTACTTC | CASSDSTGPKTQYF
many | NA | TRBJ2-1 | TRBV12-3/TRBV12-4 | TGTGCCAGCAGTTTTGGAGGGCCCTACAATGAGCAGTTCTTC | CASSFGGPYNEQFF
few | NA | TRBJ2-1 | TRBV29-1 | TGCAGCGTTGAAGACGCGAAAAGCTCCTACAATGAGCAGTTCTTC | CSVEDAKSSYNEQFF
many | NA | TRBJ2-7 | TRBV2 | TGTGCCAGCAGTGAGGCAGGGGTAGGGGAGCAGTACTTC | CASSEAGVGEQYF
many | TRBD2 | TRBJ2-1 | TRBV3-1 | TGTGCCAGCAGCCGGGCTAGCGGAAGTGCTTGGAATGAGCAGTTCTTC | CASSRASGSAWNEQFF
many | NA | TRBJ1-2 | TRBV2 | TGTGCCAGCAGTGTCGGGACATCCTCGGGCTACACCTTC | CASSVGTSSGYTF
many | NA | TRBJ1-1 | TRBV28 | TGTGCCAGCAGGCGCAGGGAAGCTTTCTTT | CASRRREAFF
NA | TRBD2 | TRBJ2-7 | TRBV4-3 | TGCGCCAGCAGCCAACAGCGGGGATCCTACGAGCAGTACTTC | CASSQQRGSYEQYF
many | TRBD1 | TRBJ1-5 | TRBV20-1 | TGCAGTGCTCCAACGACAGGGGCGGTCCAGCCCCAGCATTTT | CSAPTTGAVQPQHF
once | TRBD1 | TRBJ1-1 | TRBV15 | TGTGCCACCAGCAAAGGGGGCGCGAGCACTGAAGCTTTCTTT | CATSKGGASTEAFF
many | NA | TRBJ1-1 | TRBV9 | TGTGCCAGCAGCGTTAACGGGAAGGGGAACACTGAAGCTTTCTTT | CASSVNGKGNTEAFF
many | NA | TRBJ2-1 | TRBV6-1 | TGTGCCAGCAGTGAATGGGGCAACCCGGACAATGAGCAGTTCTTC | CASSEWGNPDNEQFF
NA | NA | TRBJ2-7 | TRBV4-2 | TGTGCCAGCAGCCAGGCGATTGCTAGCAAAGGAGCCTCCTACAAGCGGCAGTACTTC | CASSQAIASKGASYKRQYF
many | TRBD1 | TRBJ1-1 | TRBV2 | TGTGCCAGCAGCGTTGAACAGGGGGCTGAAGCTTTCTTT | CASSVEQGAEAFF
many | NA | TRBJ1-2 | TRBV28 | TGTGCCAGCAGTTTACAGACAGTGGGCTACACCTTC | CASSLQTVGYTF
many | TRBD2 | TRBJ2-5 | TRBV12-3/TRBV12-4 | TGTGCCAGCAGGGATATAGCGGGGGGCCAAGAGACCCAGTACTTC | CASRDIAGGQETQYF
NA | TRBD2 | TRBJ2-7 | TRBV7-2 | TGTGCCAGCAGCTCGCGACTAGCGGGGGGTCTTGGCGAGCAGTACTTC | CASSSRLAGGLGEQYF
NA | NA | TRBJ2-2 | TRBV29-1 | TGCAGCGTTGAAGACTTCAACACCGGGGAGTTGTTTTTT | CSVEDFNTGELFF
few | TRBD1 | TRBJ2-2 | TRBV6-1 | TGTGCCAGCACCTTAGGGACAGGGGCCACCACGAACACCGGGGAGCTGTTTTTT | CASTLGTGATTNTGELFF
NA | TRBD2 | TRBJ2-3 | TRBV6-1 | TGTGCCAGCAGTGAATCAGCGGGAGGAGATACGCAGTATTTT | CASSESAGGDTQYF
NA | NA | TRBJ1-5 | TRBV11-2 | TGTGCCAGCAGCCCCAGTGGGGCAAGCAATCAGCCCCAGCATTTT | CASSPSGASNQPQHF
NA | TRBD1 | TRBJ2-7 | TRBV6-5 | TGTGCCAGCAGTTCCCGACAGGGGTCCCACGAGCAGTACTTC | CASSSRQGSHEQYF
many | NA | TRBJ2-7 | TRBV28 | TGTGCCAGCAGTTTGAACACCCTCACCTACGAGCAGTACTTC | CASSLNTLTYEQYF